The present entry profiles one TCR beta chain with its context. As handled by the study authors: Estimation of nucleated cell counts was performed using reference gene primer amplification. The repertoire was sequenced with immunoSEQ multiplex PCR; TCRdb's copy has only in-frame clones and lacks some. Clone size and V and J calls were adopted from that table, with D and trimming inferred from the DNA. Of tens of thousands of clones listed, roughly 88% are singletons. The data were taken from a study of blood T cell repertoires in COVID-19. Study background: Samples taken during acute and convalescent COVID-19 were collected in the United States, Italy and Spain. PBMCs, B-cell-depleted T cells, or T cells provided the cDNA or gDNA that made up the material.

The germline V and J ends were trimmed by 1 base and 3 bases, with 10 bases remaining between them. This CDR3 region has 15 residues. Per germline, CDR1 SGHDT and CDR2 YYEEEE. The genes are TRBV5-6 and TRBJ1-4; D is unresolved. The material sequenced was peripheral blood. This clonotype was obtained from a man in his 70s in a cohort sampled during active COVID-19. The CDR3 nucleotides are TGTGCCAGCAGCTTGTCGGGTACGGCTAATGAAAAACTGTTTTTT. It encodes CASSLSGTANEKLFF.